Listed below are T cell receptor beta chains from one sample, sequenced in a study of shared clonotypes between healthy human individuals. Libraries were prepared by immunoSEQ multiplex PCR; TCRdb keeps only in-frame clonotypes and omits some of them. The table shows approximately 1,000,000 clones, with around three quarters occurring only once. Sequences were obtained from memory CD4+ T cells from PBMCs. The receptors stem from a young man in good health. Some clones in this sample may be carry-over from other donors' samples. Each CDR3 is given with its conserved first and last residue. The D gene is left open where the match is weak. Not every row has a clone size; where given, it reads once, few, many or a size class.

d_gene,j_gene,len,v_gene,abundance,CDR3nt,CDR3aa
NA,TRBJ2-3,14,TRBV7-3,NA,TGTGCCAGCAGCCCGTACCGAGGCACAGATACGCAGTATTTT,CASSPYRGTDTQYF
NA,TRBJ2-7,13,TRBV4-2,NA,TGTGCCAGCAGCCAAGATACAGGGAACGAGCAGTACTTC,CASSQDTGNEQYF
NA,TRBJ1-1,13,TRBV29-1,NA,TGCAGCGTTCGACAAGCGCAGAACACTGAAGCTTTCTTT,CSVRQAQNTEAFF
TRBD2,TRBJ2-2,13,TRBV7-7,NA,TGTGCCAGCACCCTCGGGGGGACCGGGGAGCTGTTTTTT,CASTLGGTGELFF
TRBD2,TRBJ2-3,15,TRBV14,NA,TGTGCCAGCAGCCGTTTGACTAGCGGGAGTGATACGCAGTATTTT,CASSRLTSGSDTQYF
NA,TRBJ1-5,15,TRBV5-1,once,TGCGCCAGCAGCTTGGCCCGGGCAATTTATCAGCCCCAGCATTTT,CASSLARAIYQPQHF
NA,TRBJ2-2,15,TRBV7-8,NA,TGTGCCAGCAGCTTAGTATCCGGGGTGGGCGGGGAGCTGTTTTTT,CASSLVSGVGGELFF
NA,TRBJ2-3,15,TRBV5-6,NA,TGTGCCAGCAGCTTTCTCTTAGGACGAGAAGATACGCAGTATTTT,CASSFLLGREDTQYF
TRBD1,TRBJ1-4,12,TRBV7-8,NA,TGTGCCAGCAGTGGACAGGGGAGAAAACTGTTTTTT,CASSGQGRKLFF
NA,TRBJ2-7,15,TRBV4-3,NA,TGCGCCAGCAGCCAAGGACAGGAGTTCCCCTACGAGCAGTACTTC,CASSQGQEFPYEQYF
TRBD2,TRBJ2-7,15,TRBV5-1,once,TGCGCCAGCAGCTTGGGATCTAGCGGGCTCTACGAGCAGTACTTC,CASSLGSSGLYEQYF
NA,TRBJ2-1,13,TRBV5-1,NA,TGCGCCAGCAGCTTGTTGGCGCCAAATGAGCAGTTCTTC,CASSLLAPNEQFF
TRBD1,TRBJ1-1,14,TRBV27,few,TGTGCCAGCAGTTTATTGGGGACAGGGGCTGAAGCTTTCTTT,CASSLLGTGAEAFF
NA,TRBJ1-2,13,TRBV30,NA,TGTGCCTGGATGACAAACCCAAGCTATGGCTACACCTTC,CAWMTNPSYGYTF
NA,TRBJ2-1,16,TRBV29-1,NA,TGCAGCGTTGAGAATCCCATCCCTAAAACCTACAATGAGCAGTTCTTC,CSVENPIPKTYNEQFF
NA,TRBJ1-1,13,TRBV7-3,NA,TGTGCCAGCAGCTTAGGAGGCTCCGGTGAAGCTTTCTTT,CASSLGGSGEAFF
NA,TRBJ2-1,13,TRBV7-3,few,TGTGCCAGCAGTTACACTGGGGGCAATGAGCAGTTCTTC,CASSYTGGNEQFF
NA,TRBJ2-5,14,TRBV28,once,TGTGCCAGCAGTATTAGGGACTTCGAAGAGACCCAGTACTTC,CASSIRDFEETQYF
TRBD2,TRBJ2-5,15,TRBV5-6,NA,TGTGCCAGCAGCTCCGGACTAGCGGGAGTAAAGACCCAGTACTTC,CASSSGLAGVKTQYF
TRBD2,TRBJ2-5,16,TRBV9,NA,TGTGCCAGCAGCGTAGCTACGGGGAGCGGGAGTGGGACCCAGTACTTC,CASSVATGSGSGTQYF
TRBD1,TRBJ1-5,15,TRBV29-1,NA,TGCAGCGTAAGACAGGGACGAAATAGCAATCAGCCCCAGCATTTT,CSVRQGRNSNQPQHF
TRBD1,TRBJ2-5,14,TRBV18,NA,TGTGCCAGCTCACCGGGACAGCCCGGGGAGACCCAGTACTTC,CASSPGQPGETQYF
NA,TRBJ2-5,14,TRBV5-1,NA,TGCGCCAGCAGCTTCAAGGCGGACCAAGAGACCCAGTACTTC,CASSFKADQETQYF
NA,TRBJ1-2,15,TRBV5-4,few,TGTGCCAGCAGCTTGGACGAGCACTCAGGGTATGGCTACACCTTC,CASSLDEHSGYGYTF
TRBD1,TRBJ2-7,18,TRBV28,NA,TGTGCCAGCAGTTTACCAGGTTGGGGGACAGGGGACTCCTACGAGCAGTACTTC,CASSLPGWGTGDSYEQYF
TRBD1,TRBJ1-1,15,TRBV5-1,NA,TGCGCCAGCAGCTTACAGGGGCGGGAGGAGACTGAAGCTTTCTTT,CASSLQGREETEAFF
TRBD2,TRBJ2-3,17,TRBV11-2,NA,TGCGCCAGCAGCCAAGGTCTCGGGACTAGCGGGGGACATACGCAGTATTTT,CASSQGLGTSGGHTQYF
NA,TRBJ1-5,13,TRBV2,few,TGTGCCAGCACGGTCGGGGGGCTTCAGCCCCAGCATTTT,CASTVGGLQPQHF
NA,TRBJ1-5,15,TRBV27,NA,TGTGCCAGCAGTTTAACGCGGCAAAGCAATCAGCCCCAGCATTTT,CASSLTRQSNQPQHF
TRBD2,TRBJ2-7,15,TRBV18,NA,TGTGCCAGCTCACCCGGACTAGCGGGACCCTACGAGCAGTACTTC,CASSPGLAGPYEQYF
NA,TRBJ2-1,14,TRBV7-9,NA,TGTGCCAGCAGCTTAAGACTGGAGAACAATGAGCAGTTCTTC,CASSLRLENNEQFF
NA,TRBJ2-5,13,TRBV7-2,NA,TGTGCCAGCAGCTTAGGGGGGCGAGGGACCCAGTACTTC,CASSLGGRGTQYF
NA,TRBJ1-2,10,TRBV20-1,NA,TGCAGTGCTGGACTCTATGGCTACACCTTC,CSAGLYGYTF
TRBD2,TRBJ2-7,14,TRBV10-3,NA,TGTGCCATCAGTGAGGTAGGCGGGGGCTACGAGCAGTACTTC,CAISEVGGGYEQYF
TRBD1,TRBJ1-5,15,TRBV28,NA,TGTGCCAGCAACATCAGGACAGGGAGCAATCAGCCCCAGCATTTT,CASNIRTGSNQPQHF
NA,TRBJ2-3,17,TRBV15,NA,TGTGCCACCAGCAGGATGGATAGCCCCGGAGGAGAAGATACGCAGTATTTT,CATSRMDSPGGEDTQYF
NA,TRBJ2-1,16,TRBV5-4,few,TGTGCCAGCAGCTTGGAGAACCAGCGTCCTTACAATGAGCAGTTCTTC,CASSLENQRPYNEQFF
TRBD1,TRBJ1-2,15,TRBV18,NA,TGTGCCAGCTCAATGACAGGGGATGAGGACTATGGCTACACCTTC,CASSMTGDEDYGYTF
TRBD1,TRBJ2-3,15,TRBV27,NA,TGTGCCAGCAGTTTCTCGGCAGGGGGTCTTGATACGCAGTATTTT,CASSFSAGGLDTQYF
TRBD2,TRBJ2-5,18,TRBV5-6,once,TGTGCCAGCAGCTTGTTTGGTATCGCTAGCGGGAAGCAAGAGACCCAGTACTTC,CASSLFGIASGKQETQYF